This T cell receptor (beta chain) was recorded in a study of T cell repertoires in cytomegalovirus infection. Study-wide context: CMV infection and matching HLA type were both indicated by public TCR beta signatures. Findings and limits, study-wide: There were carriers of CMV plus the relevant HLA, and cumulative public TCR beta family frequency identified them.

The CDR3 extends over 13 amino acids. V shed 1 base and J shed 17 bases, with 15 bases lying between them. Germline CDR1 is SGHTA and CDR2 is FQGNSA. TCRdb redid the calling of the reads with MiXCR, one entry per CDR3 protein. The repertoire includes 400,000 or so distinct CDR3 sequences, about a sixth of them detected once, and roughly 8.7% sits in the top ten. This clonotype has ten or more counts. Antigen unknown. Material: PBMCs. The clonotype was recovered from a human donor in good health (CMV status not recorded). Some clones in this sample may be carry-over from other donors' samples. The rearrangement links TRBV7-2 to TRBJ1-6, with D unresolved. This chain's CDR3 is CASSLGSGSNFHF. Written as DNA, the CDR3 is TGTGCCAGCAGCTTAGGAAGCGGCTCCAATTTCCACTTT.